Reported below is one T cell receptor (beta chain). This record belongs to a study of blood T cell repertoires in COVID-19. Turning to the study itself: Whether acute or convalescent, the COVID-19 samples came from the United States, Italy and Spain. T cells, B-cell-depleted T cells, or PBMCs supplied cDNA or gDNA.

This CDR3 region has 14 residues. CDR1 is SNHLY and CDR2 is FYNNEI in the germline V gene. Deletions cut 1 base from V and 6 bases from J, with 12 bases between. As processed by the authors: Amplification from reference gene primers served as the basis for estimated nucleated cell counts. The data were produced by immunoSEQ multiplex PCR, yet TCRdb's version contains in-frame clones alone and is incomplete. V, J and clone size reflect that table, while D and trimming were determined from the DNA. The data show some 180,000 clones, 80% to 85% seen once. The receptor was derived from a middle-aged woman with COVID-19, enrolled during active disease. What was sequenced was peripheral blood. This chain joins TRBV2 and TRBJ1-2; weak D call: TRBD1 (6 bases). The CDR3 sequence: CASSEGRQGNGYTF. As DNA, the CDR3 is TGTGCCAGCAGTGAAGGGCGGCAGGGGAATGGCTACACCTTC.